This T cell receptor (beta chain) was obtained from a study of beta chain features in type 1 diabetes. The sequenced template was cDNA made from the entire isolated RNA. This table comes from immunoSEQ multiplex PCR, and its TCRdb copy is limited to in-frame clones, with some not included. The sample lists about 650,000 clones; roughly an eighth were seen once. About this clone: Its antigen is as yet unknown.

CDR1 SGHRS and CDR2 YFSETQ come from the germline V gene. Trimming removed 1 base at V and 1 base at J, with 10 bases between. The CDR3 runs to 15 residues. Whole-study findings and limits: People with Type 1 diabetes carried modestly yet significantly shorter TCRB CDR3s in all four CD4+ subsets.

Source material: naive CD4+ T cells from blood. The clonotype comes from a man aged 30 to 45 with type 1 diabetes. The chain has TRBV5-1 and TRBJ2-3; a possible D gene is TRBD2 (6 bases). The CDR3 coding sequence is TGCGCCAGCAGCTTGAGTTGGGGGGGCACAGATACGCAGTATTTT. It yields the protein CASSLSWGGTDTQYF. Full variable domain (remainder filled in from reference TRBV5-1 and TRBJ2-3): KAGVTQTPRYLIKTRGQQVTLSCSPISGHRSVSWYQQTPGQGLQFLFEYFSETQRNKGNFPGRFSGRQFSNSRSEMNVSTLELGDSALYLCASSLSWGGTDTQYFGPGTRLTVL.